This note documents a single T cell receptor (beta chain) sequence. The clone's antigen remains unknown. Base qualities were left out, and no much larger clone turns up one base away. TCRbeta CDR3 regions were amplified from genomic DNA by means of the immunoSEQ Assay, a bias-controlled multiplex PCR. For the original study's pipeline: The number of nucleated cells in each sample was estimated from the amplification of reference gene primers within the assay. To quantify the absolute abundance of each unique TCRbeta CDR3 rearrangement, sequence reads were collapsed and filtered. For each sample, productive Simpson clonality was calculated by taking the square root of Simpson's diversity index across productive rearrangements. TCRdb obtained this table from immuneACCESS and retained in-frame rearrangements with V and J assigned. These tables miss some clones; where compared with another copy, unresolved V genes account for less than half of the shortfall, and the remainder is unexplained. V and J calls and clone size are given by that table; D and trimming were obtained from the DNA. The sample records about 330,000 clones, 87% of which are singletons. The ten top clones hold more than 7.5% of the sample.

The germline V gene (reference sequence) yields LNHDA for CDR1 and SQIVND for CDR2. From the cysteine through the phenylalanine, the CDR3 covers 14 amino acids. This entry keeps only the CDR3 DNA: 42 bases, framed from base 1. V loses 6 bases, J loses 1 base, and the germline ends lie 12 bases apart. The sample comes from a study of blood T cell repertoires in COVID-19 (dated by TCRdb to 2020 to 2022). The study in broad terms: Samples from collaborators originated in the United States, Italy and Spain and spanned both the acute and convalescent phases of COVID-19. Nearly every sample came with metadata listing a de-identified subject ID, COVID-19 status, age in years and sex. Deeply sampled blood TCRbeta repertoires from subjects exposed to, actively infected with, or recovered from COVID-19 were included in the dataset. The repertoires were released in a freely available public database meant as a resource for research on the immune response to SARS-CoV-2. Where HLA class I and class II types were available, the types were taken from metadata supplied by the sample provider, not from assay-based typing. The samples were drawn from two sources: the first 160 participants of the ongoing ImmuneRACE study, and 950 to 1,500 subjects contributed by 6 global collaborators. The prospective study material was composed of cDNA or gDNA derived from T cells, B-cell-depleted T cells, or PBMCs. Results and caveats for the whole study, not just this receptor: The amount of clinical and demographic metadata varied by source and participant and was provided uncurated.

One collaborating source in Seattle enrolled patients during active infection and followed them longitudinally through the course of disease. The collaborating institutions used their own protocols to collect whole blood in K2EDTA tubes. Collaborator samples were shipped for TCRbeta analysis as frozen whole blood, isolated PBMCs, or DNA extracted from either sample type. The sequence links TRBV19 to TRBJ2-5; the best D guess is TRBD1, with 6 bases matching. The clonotype originates from a man between 25 and 39 years old with COVID-19, enrolled during active disease. Sequencing was done on a sample of peripheral blood. DNA sequence: TGTGCCAGTAGGGAGGCAGGGGCCCAAGAGACCCAGTACTTC. Translated, it reads CASREAGAQETQYF. The full variable domain, completed from the reference TRBV19 and TRBJ2-5 proteins outside the CDR3, reads DGGITQSPKYLFRKEGQNVTLSCEQNLNHDAMYWYRQDPGQGLRLIYYSQIVNDFQKGDIAEGYSVSREKKESFPLTVTSAQKNPTAFYLCASREAGAQETQYFGPGTRLLVL.